One and the same sample provided the 18 T cell receptor beta chains below, sequenced in a study of regulatory T cells in long-lasting Graves disease. Through Arm-PCR of CDR3 regions and iRepertoire HTBI primers, TCR beta libraries were built. TCRdb reprocessed the multiplex PCR reads via MiXCR and lists one record per CDR3 protein. The table lists 300,000 to 400,000 distinct CDR3 sequences, around a sixth of them singletons, with 22% in the top ten. Time point meaning: newly diagnosed GD, antithyroid drugs for less than 3 months. PBMC-derived RNA was used for the TCR library. The sample here was peripheral blood mononuclear cells (PBMCs), taken at new diagnosis, from a patient treated with antithyroid drugs. Receptors originate from a female donor with Graves disease.

This clonotype was seen ten or more times. CDR3 region: CASSPEGGTAYGYTF. The CDR3 DNA sequence: TGCGCCAGCAGCCCCGAAGGGGGGACGGCCTATGGCTACACCTTC. The chain recombines TRBV5-1 with TRBJ1-2; D is possibly TRBD1 (6 bases). The CDR3 has 15 amino acids. Germline CDR1 reads SGHRS; CDR2 reads YFSETQ. The V end lost 4 bases, the J end lost 4 bases, and 17 bases lay between the germline ends. Combining the CDR3 with reference TRBV5-1 and TRBJ1-2 gives the whole variable domain KAGVTQTPRYLIKTRGQQVTLSCSPISGHRSVSWYQQTPGQGLQFLFEYFSETQRNKGNFPGRFSGRQFSNSRSEMNVSTLELGDSALYLCASSPEGGTAYGYTFGSGTRLTVV.

This clonotype has at least ten counts. The chain carries TRBV6-1 and TRBJ1-5; TRBD1 agrees at 10 bases. V lost 6 bases, J lost 0 bases, and 14 bases stayed unmatched. The germline V gene encodes CDR1 MNHNS and CDR2 SASEGT. This CDR3 has 19 residues. The DNA of the CDR3 is TGTGCCAGCAGAGGGGGGACAGGGGTTGGGATAAATAGCAATCAGCCCCAGCATTTT. Translation gives CASRGGTGVGINSNQPQHF.

This clonotype was counted at least ten times. This chain uses TRBV27 with TRBJ2-7; 7 bases map to TRBD2. V shed 3 bases and J 1 base; nucleotides not matched to a gene: 6. The CDR3 length is 15 residues. The germline V gene has CDR1 MNHEY and CDR2 SMNVEV (reference sequence). The CDR3 bases are TGTGCCAGCAGTTTTAGCGGGTCTGGGTCCTACGAGCAGTACTTC. Amino acids: CASSFSGSGSYEQYF.

The CDR3 spells CAASGGNYGYTF. CDR3 nucleotide sequence: TGTGCCGCTTCAGGGGGCAACTATGGCTACACCTTC. This chain uses TRBV28 with TRBJ1-2; the match to TRBD1 covers 8 bases. CDR1 is MDHEN, CDR2 SYDVKM, per germline. The CDR3 loop spans 12 amino acids. The trim removed 11 bases at V and 2 bases at J, leaving 4 bases unmatched.

The sample holds many counts of this clonotype. The chain employs TRBV7-9 and TRBJ2-3, with D hard to call. Germline values: CDR1 SEHNR, CDR2 FQNEAQ (reference sequence). The V and J ends lost 3 bases and 0 bases respectively, with 7 bases between them. The CDR3 spans 14 residues. The CDR3 reads CASSFIGSTDTQYF. DNA of the CDR3: TGTGCCAGCAGCTTTATCGGGAGCACAGATACGCAGTATTTT.

The chain employs TRBV7-2 and TRBJ2-7, with 7 bases matching TRBD1. The CDR3 is 15 amino acids. Germline assignment: CDR1 SGHTA and CDR2 FQGNSA. J was trimmed by 4 bases and V by 0 bases; bases with no gene match: 6. In DNA form, the CDR3 reads TGTGCCAGCAGCTTAGCAACGGGACAGCAGTACGAGCAGTACTTC. It specifies CASSLATGQQYEQYF.

The CDR3 sequence is CASSPWTSGGAGTQYF. CDR3 DNA: TGTGCCAGCAGCCCGTGGACTAGCGGGGGGGCGGGTACGCAGTATTTT. V and J are TRBV5-4 and TRBJ2-3, with 15 bases lining up with TRBD2. This CDR3 region has 16 residues. The germline V gene encodes CDR1 SGHNT and CDR2 YYREEE (reference sequence). V shed 4 bases, J shed 8 bases, and the junction held 8 bases outside the gene matches.

The chain recombines TRBV19 with TRBJ1-4; tentative D call: TRBD1 (6 bases). In germline, CDR1 is LNHDA, CDR2 SQIVND (reference sequence). The CDR3 extends over 16 amino acids. V shed 0 bases and J shed 8 bases, with 16 bases lying between them. The CDR3 is CASSIEYRERGEKLFF. The DNA for the CDR3 is TGTGCCAGTAGTATAGAGTACAGGGAGAGAGGAGAAAAACTGTTTTTT.

This clonotype was observed at least ten times. The chain employs TRBV7-2 and TRBJ2-7; D is possibly TRBD1 (5 bases). From germline, CDR1 is SGHTA and CDR2 FQGNSA. The CDR3 is made up of 13 amino acids. Trimming removed 0 bases from V and 7 bases from J, with 10 bases in between. The CDR3 loop reads CASSLAQRQEQYF. CDR3 sequence (DNA): TGTGCCAGCAGCTTAGCCCAACGACAGGAGCAGTACTTC.

The table lists this clonotype with many counts. The gene calls are TRBV7-9 and TRBJ2-1; 10 bases map to TRBD2. The J segment lost 7 bases and the V segment lost 0 bases, leaving 3 bases of the junction unmatched. The CDR3 covers 15 residues. Germline V gene lookup returns CDR1 SEHNR and CDR2 FQNEAQ (reference sequence). The CDR3 reads CASSLAGLAMNEQFF. CDR3 in DNA: TGTGCCAGCAGCTTAGCGGGACTAGCGATGAATGAGCAGTTCTTC.

This clonotype was picked up a small number of times. The chain recombines TRBV12-3 or TRBV12-4 with TRBJ1-5; 10 bases map to TRBD1. The V and J ends lost 8 bases and 2 bases, in that order; junction bases with no gene match: 15. The CDR3 covers 18 residues. Here the CDR3 DNA reads TGTGCCAGCGGGCCCGGGGACAGGGGAAATGGTGGCAATCAGCCCCAGCATTTT. Residues: CASGPGDRGNGGNQPQHF.

The CDR3: CASSLGGTSDEQYF. The CDR3, as DNA: TGTGCCAGCAGCTTAGGTGGGACTAGCGACGAGCAGTACTTC. The V gene is TRBV7-2, the J gene TRBJ2-7; 10 bases fit TRBD2. Losses at the gene ends were 1 base for V and 5 bases for J; bases not matched to a gene: 2. This CDR3 spans 14 amino acids. Germline V gene lookup returns CDR1 SGHTA and CDR2 FQGNSA.

In its sample, this clonotype was seen many times. The chain joins TRBV7-9 to TRBJ2-2, with 10 nucleotides matching TRBD2. Trimming cost V 5 bases and J 4 bases; bases outside gene matches: 7. The CDR3 consists of 16 residues. Germline CDR1 is SEHNR and CDR2 is FQNEAQ (reference sequence). The CDR3 nucleotides are TGTGCCAGCAGCCCAATGAGCGGGAGGGCCACCGGGGAGCTGTTTTTT. Translation gives CASSPMSGRATGELFF.

Many counts were recorded for this clonotype. V is TRBV30 and J is TRBJ2-1, with TRBD2 matching over 8 bases. Germline V gene sequence: CDR1 GTSNPN, CDR2 SVGIG (reference sequence). The CDR3 totals 15 residues. Trimming removed 5 bases from V and 2 bases from J; junction bases left unmatched: 8. Here the CDR3 reads CAWEGPGLAYNEQFF. Written as DNA, the CDR3 is TGTGCCTGGGAGGGGCCGGGACTAGCCTACAATGAGCAGTTCTTC.

On this clonotype: A single base separates this from a much larger clone, so it may be a read error. The chain carries TRBV4-1 and TRBJ2-3, with D uncertain. Germline CDR1 is MGHRA and CDR2 is YSYEKL. This CDR3 is 14 amino acids long. Here the CDR3 DNA reads TGCGGCAGCAGCGAGAGGTCTAGCACAGATACGCAGTATTTT. Encoded protein: CGSSERSSTDTQYF.

This clonotype was counted a single time. The gene calls are TRBV20-1 and TRBJ1-2; maybe TRBD1 (6 bases). V lost 6 bases to trimming and J lost 6 bases, with 26 bases between them. The length of the CDR3 is 16 residues. CDR1 is DFQATT, CDR2 SNEGSKA, per germline (reference sequence). CDR3 nucleotides: TGCAGTGCCTACCCCGGGGGCAGGCTGCGGCAGAATGGCTACACCTTC. The encoded protein is CSAYPGGRLRQNGYTF.

This clonotype was recorded many times. This chain connects TRBV28 to TRBJ2-1, with 11 bases identical to TRBD2. The CDR3 sequence is 15 residues long. From germline, CDR1 is MDHEN and CDR2 SYDVKM. V trimming: 7 bases; J trimming: 5 bases; junction bases outside the gene matches: 7. The CDR3 sequence is CASTVAGGPNNEQFF. DNA of the CDR3: TGTGCCAGCACCGTAGCGGGAGGGCCTAACAATGAGCAGTTCTTC.

This clonotype has a count of ten or more. The chain is built from TRBV28 and TRBJ2-3; D remains unclear. The closer fit of TRBJ2-5 to the DNA end suggests the J call may be wrong. The germline V gene encodes CDR1 MDHEN and CDR2 SYDVKM. The CDR3 has 12 residues. CDR3 DNA sequence: TGTGCCAGCGGTTCTAGTTCGGAGACCCAGTACTTC. Encoded protein: CASGSSSETQYF.